The T cell receptor (beta chain) described here comes from a study of post-analysis software for immune sequencing data. About the research overall: Patients had relapsing-remitting, secondary progressive or progressive-relapsing multiple sclerosis; some lacked subtype.

Study-wide results and caveats: The normalized Chao1 diversity of multiple sclerosis patients was significantly lower than that of controls. The five TRBV segments detected at higher frequency in patients than in controls included TRBV5-6, TRBV5-1 and TRBV20-1.

The CDR3 runs to 17 residues. Per the germline V gene, CDR1 is MNHNS and CDR2 is SASEGT. TCR beta cDNA libraries included unique molecular identifiers. T cells numbering roughly 0.9 to 10 million yielded cDNA molecules that totaled approximately 500,000. TCRdb reanalysed the PCR reads using MiXCR and keeps one entry per CDR3 protein. The data show 450,000 or so distinct CDR3 sequences, with roughly 45% seen just once and about 12% held by the top ten. In regard to this clonotype: Its antigen is still unknown.

This TCR came from a girl aged 5-17 years with multiple sclerosis. V gene TRBV6-1 combines with J gene TRBJ2-7; TRBD1 matches 8 bases. The DNA end favors TRBJ2-5, so the J call may be wrong. Sequencing was done on a sample of blood. This chain's CDR3 is CASSDDMDRDGRETQYF. Written as DNA, the CDR3 is TGTGCCAGCAGTGATGACATGGACAGGGATGGTCGAGAGACCCAGTACTTC.